Listed here is a single T cell receptor beta chain. Germline CDR1 reads SGHDT; CDR2 reads YYEEEE. The CDR3 sequence is 14 residues long. The J segment lost 4 bases and the V segment lost 4 bases, leaving 6 bases of the junction unmatched. This record belongs to a study of cytomegalovirus exposure and HLA in healthy donors. Produced via immunoSEQ multiplex PCR; TCRdb's table is partial and in-frame only. This sample yields roughly 120,000 clones, of which roughly 90% are seen a single time; approximately 1.9% belongs to the top ten. The sequence came from a young woman in good health and CMV-seronegative. The rearrangement links TRBV5-6 to TRBJ1-2; 8 bases are shared with TRBD1. What was sequenced was PBMCs. CDR3 sequence: CASSAAGGVYGYTF. The CDR3 region has the DNA TGTGCCAGCAGCGCCGCAGGGGGCGTCTATGGCTACACCTTC.